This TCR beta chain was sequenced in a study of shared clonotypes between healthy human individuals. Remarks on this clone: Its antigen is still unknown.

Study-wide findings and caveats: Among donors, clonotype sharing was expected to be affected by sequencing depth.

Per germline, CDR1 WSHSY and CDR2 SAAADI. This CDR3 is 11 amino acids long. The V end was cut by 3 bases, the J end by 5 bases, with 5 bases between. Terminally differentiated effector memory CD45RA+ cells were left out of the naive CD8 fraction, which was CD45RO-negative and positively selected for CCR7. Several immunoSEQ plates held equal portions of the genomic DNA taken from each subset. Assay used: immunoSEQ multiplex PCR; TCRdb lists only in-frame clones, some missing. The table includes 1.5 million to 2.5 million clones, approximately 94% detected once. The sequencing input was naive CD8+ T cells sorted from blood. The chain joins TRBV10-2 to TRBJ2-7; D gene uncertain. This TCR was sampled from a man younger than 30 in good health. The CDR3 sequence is CASSETDEQYF. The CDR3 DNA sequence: TGCGCCAGCAGTGAAACGGACGAGCAGTACTTC.